The 24 T cell receptor beta chains listed next were all sequenced from one sample in a study of T-cell memory formation after mild COVID-19. MiXCR, applied by TCRdb to the 5' RACE reads, yields one record per CDR3 protein. Found here are a few hundred thousand distinct CDR3 sequences, about 20% of them singletons; the top ten hold roughly 8.1%. The sequenced sample consisted of PBMCs or a T cell subset sorted from them (not recorded which). These receptors all come from an adult woman who had mild COVID-19 (a few samples of this study predate the infection). Cell type and time point are not known.

This clonotype was detected only once. A single base separates this from a much larger clone, so it may be a read error. The gene calls are TRBV6-2 or TRBV6-3 and TRBJ1-1, with D possibly being TRBD1 (6 bases). The CDR3 runs to 13 residues. The germline gives CDR1 MNHEY, CDR2 SVGEGT. The ends were cut back, 9 bases at V and 1 base at J, with 12 bases in the middle. The CDR3 spells CARRGTANTEAFF. DNA for the CDR3: TGTGCCAGAAGGGGGACGGCGAACACTGAAGCTTTCTTT.

In this sample, this clonotype turned up a few times. The chain uses TRBV6-1 and TRBJ1-2; TRBD1 might be the D (6 bases). The V gene lost 3 bases and the J gene lost 0 bases, with 11 bases spanning the gap. The CDR3 has 15 amino acids. From germline, CDR1 is MNHNS and CDR2 SASEGT. CDR3 sequence: CASSDLRGPNYGYTF. The CDR3 DNA reads as TGTGCCAGCAGTGACCTCAGGGGACCTAACTATGGCTACACCTTC.

The gene calls are TRBV12-3 or TRBV12-4 and TRBJ1-5, with D hard to call. The V end was cut by 2 bases, the J end by 2 bases, with 7 bases between. The CDR3 consists of 14 residues. DNA of the CDR3: TGTGCCAGCAGTTTATTTTCGGGCAATCAGCCCCAGCATTTT. It yields the protein CASSLFSGNQPQHF.

The V gene is TRBV7-9, the J gene TRBJ2-3; D is unresolved. The CDR3 covers 15 residues. Trimming took 1 base from V and 2 from J, leaving 10 bases between them. The germline CDR1 and CDR2 sequences are SEHNR and FQNEAQ (reference sequence). In nucleotides, the CDR3 is TGTGCCAGCAGCTTAGACCTTGCGGCCACAGATACGCAGTATTTT. Amino acid sequence: CASSLDLAATDTQYF.

This chain links TRBV12-3 or TRBV12-4 with TRBJ1-2; unclear D gene. V lost 6 bases to trimming and J lost 0 bases, with 14 bases between them. The CDR3 length is 15 residues. The CDR3 DNA is TGTGCCAGCAGCATAGGACGGTTAGCTAACTATGGCTACACCTTC. Translation: CASSIGRLANYGYTF.

The J gene is TRBJ2-7, the V gene TRBV3-1, with 7 bases lining up with TRBD2. CDR1 and CDR2 from the germline V gene are LGHDT and YNNKEL (reference sequence). This CDR3 spans 16 amino acids. J lost 0 bases, V lost 1 base, and 6 bases had no gene match. CDR3 nucleotides: TGTGCCAGCAGCCAAGTAGGCGGGGGTCCCTCCTACGAGCAGTACTTC. It encodes CASSQVGGGPSYEQYF.

This clonotype showed up just a few times. The chain joins TRBV12-3 or TRBV12-4 to TRBJ1-2, with D possibly being TRBD1 (5 bases). The CDR3 totals 15 residues. V was clipped by 6 bases and J by 4 bases, with 18 bases between them. Here the CDR3 reads CASSTSGAGGYGYTF. The CDR3 nucleotides read TGTGCCAGCAGCACAAGTGGGGCGGGGGGCTATGGCTACACCTTC.

This chain joins TRBV7-2 and TRBJ2-5; D uncertain. This CDR3 has 12 residues. Per the germline V gene, CDR1 is SGHTA and CDR2 is FQGNSA. Trimming pared 6 bases from V and 7 bases from J, leaving 12 bases between. CDR3 in DNA: TGTGCCAGCAGTCCCACCCTCGGGACCCAGTACTTC. It yields the protein CASSPTLGTQYF.

This sequence joins TRBV12-3 or TRBV12-4 and TRBJ2-3; possible D gene TRBD1, 6 bases. This CDR3 contains 14 residues. Trimming left V 3 bases short and J 5 bases short, with 12 bases between. CDR3 sequence reads: CASSFWQGIDTQYF. DNA of the CDR3: TGTGCCAGCAGTTTCTGGCAGGGGATAGATACGCAGTATTTT.

The rearrangement links TRBV11-1 to TRBJ2-1; a weak D match, TRBD2 (6 bases). The CDR3 consists of 15 residues. Trimming stripped 5 bases from V and 2 bases from J, with 13 bases between. The germline CDR1 and CDR2 sequences are SGHAT and FQDESV (reference sequence). As DNA, the CDR3 is TGTGCCAGCAGCCAAGTCCGGGGGACCTACAATGAGCAGTTCTTC. This sequence encodes CASSQVRGTYNEQFF.

A few counts support this clonotype. The chain is built from TRBV5-1 and TRBJ2-1; 7 bases align to TRBD2. Germline V gene lookup returns CDR1 SGHRS and CDR2 YFSETQ. This CDR3 has 16 residues. Unmatched junction bases numbered 8, after V lost 0 bases and J lost 5 bases. The DNA for the CDR3 is TGCGCCAGCAGCTTGGGGAGCGGGATTTCCCACAATGAGCAGTTCTTC. Amino acids: CASSLGSGISHNEQFF. Combining the CDR3 with reference TRBV5-1 and TRBJ2-1 gives the whole variable domain KAGVTQTPRYLIKTRGQQVTLSCSPISGHRSVSWYQQTPGQGLQFLFEYFSETQRNKGNFPGRFSGRQFSNSRSEMNVSTLELGDSALYLCASSLGSGISHNEQFFGPGTRLTVL.

The rearrangement joins TRBV11-3 to TRBJ2-5, with 10 bases identical to TRBD2. Trimming took 2 bases from V and 5 from J; bases not matched to a gene: 5. This CDR3 has 15 residues. CDR1 and CDR2 from the germline V gene are SGHNT and YENEEA. CDR3 in DNA: TGTGCCAGCAGCTTAAAGGGACTAGCGATGGAGACCCAGTACTTC. Translated: CASSLKGLAMETQYF. Using reference TRBV11-3 and TRBJ2-5 for the parts outside the CDR3, the full variable domain is EAGVVQSPRYKIIEKKQPVAFWCNPISGHNTLYWYLQNLGQGPELLIRYENEEAVDDSQLPKDRFSAERLKGVDSTLKIQPAELGDSAVYLCASSLKGLAMETQYFGPGTRLLVL.

V usage is TRBV24-1 and J usage is TRBJ2-7; D may correspond to TRBD1 or TRBD2 (5 bases each). The CDR3 contains 13 residues. Trimming pared 0 bases from V and 4 bases from J, leaving 6 bases between. Germline V CDR1 and CDR2: KGHDR, SFDVKD. Written as DNA, the CDR3 is TGTGCCACCAGTGATTTGTGGGGGTACGAGCAGTACTTC. Translation: CATSDLWGYEQYF.

The V and J genes are TRBV2 and TRBJ2-3; 9 nucleotides match TRBD2. The CDR3 has 16 residues. V trimming: 6 bases; J trimming: 3 bases; junction bases outside the gene matches: 10. CDR1 is SNHLY, CDR2 FYNNEI, per germline. The CDR3 loop is CASRDILAGLTDTQYF. DNA for the CDR3: TGTGCCAGCAGGGACATACTAGCGGGCCTGACAGATACGCAGTATTTT.

The chain uses TRBV28 and TRBJ1-1; TRBD1 is a possible D gene (5 bases). From germline, CDR1 is MDHEN and CDR2 SYDVKM. The germline V and J ends were trimmed by 10 bases and 0 bases, with 15 bases remaining between them. The CDR3 totals 14 residues. CDR3: CATSTGRLNTEAFF. The CDR3 DNA is TGTGCCACATCCACGGGACGGTTGAACACTGAAGCTTTCTTT.

The chain is built from TRBV2 and TRBJ1-6; no definite D call. Trimming left V 8 bases short and J 10 bases short, with 12 bases between. This CDR3 spans 12 amino acids. CDR1 and CDR2 from the germline V gene are SNHLY and FYNNEI. CDR3 in amino acids: CASSREGSPLHF. The CDR3 nucleotides are TGTGCCAGCTCCCGGGAGGGATCACCCCTCCACTTT.

The chain links TRBV7-3 to TRBJ2-5, with D perhaps matching TRBD1 (5 bases). The germline gives CDR1 SGHTA, CDR2 FQGTGA. Trimming left V 4 bases short and J 7 bases short, with 13 bases between. The CDR3 consists of 13 residues. The CDR3 region has the DNA TGTGCCAGCAGCTCTCTCAGGGAAGGGACCCAGTACTTC. Its protein product is CASSSLREGTQYF.

This chain joins TRBV12-3 or TRBV12-4 and TRBJ1-3; D unresolved. V was pared by 6 bases and J by 4 bases, with 4 bases between. The CDR3 runs 11 residues. This CDR3 reads CASRTGNTIYF. The CDR3 nucleotides read TGTGCCAGCAGGACAGGAAACACCATATATTTT.

Only a few counts were recorded for this clonotype. The chain couples TRBV5-1 to TRBJ2-7; the D is unclear. Germline-derived CDR1 and CDR2 are SGHRS and YFSETQ. Trimming removed 1 base from V and 2 bases from J, with 7 bases in between. The CDR3 extends over 13 amino acids. The CDR3 region is CASSLPGTYEQYF. CDR3 in DNA: TGCGCCAGCAGCTTGCCAGGTACCTACGAGCAGTACTTC.

As DNA, the CDR3 is TGTGCCAGCAGCTTAGCGACAGGCGCTAGCGAGCAGTACTTC. Its translation: CASSLATGASEQYF. The gene calls are TRBV7-2 and TRBJ2-7; TRBD1 is a possible D gene (6 bases). V was clipped by 0 bases and J by 6 bases, with 12 bases between them. The germline V gene encodes CDR1 SGHTA and CDR2 FQGNSA. This CDR3 region has 14 residues. Based on the CDR3 plus reference TRBV7-2 and TRBJ2-7, the full variable domain is GAGVSQSPSNKVTEKGKDVELRCDPISGHTALYWYRQSLGQGLEFLIYFQGNSAPDKSGLPSDRFSAERTGGSVSTLTIQRTQQEDSAVYLCASSLATGASEQYFGPGTRLTVT.

This clonotype was counted only a few times. V and J are TRBV6-1 and TRBJ1-5, with D unresolved. The germline V gene encodes CDR1 MNHNS and CDR2 SASEGT. V lost 0 bases and J lost 9, with 12 bases in between. The CDR3 runs 14 residues. CDR3 protein: CASSEAPDGRPQHF. The CDR3 coding sequence is TGTGCCAGCAGTGAAGCCCCGGACGGCCGGCCCCAGCATTTT.

This clonotype was picked up a small number of times. This chain joins TRBV7-2 and TRBJ2-7, with no clear D. In germline, CDR1 is SGHTA, CDR2 FQGNSA. V was trimmed by 1 base and J by 2 bases, leaving 9 bases between them. There are 14 residues in the CDR3. In DNA, the CDR3 is TGTGCCAGCAGCTTAGGACCGACCCCCTACGAGCAGTACTTC. Translation gives CASSLGPTPYEQYF.

This clonotype was picked up a small number of times. The chain is built from TRBV24-1 and TRBJ2-3; 7 bases fit TRBD2. Germline trimming cut 4 bases from V and 2 bases from J; bases unmatched to any gene: 8. CDR1 is KGHDR, CDR2 SFDVKD, per germline. The CDR3 totals 16 residues. DNA for the CDR3: TGTGCCACCAGTGACTCGTCCGGGACTATCACAGATACGCAGTATTTT. Its protein is CATSDSSGTITDTQYF.

The rearrangement joins TRBV7-9 to TRBJ2-3; D not resolved. CDR1 and CDR2 from the germline V gene are SEHNR and FQNEAQ (reference sequence). The V and J ends lost 1 base and 3 bases respectively, with 11 bases between them. This CDR3 has 15 residues. The CDR3 sequence is CASSLVPSKTDTQYF. The CDR3 DNA reads as TGTGCCAGCAGCTTAGTTCCGTCAAAAACAGATACGCAGTATTTT.